This T cell receptor (beta chain) came from a study of blood T cell repertoires in COVID-19. Study context: The origin of the acute and convalescent COVID-19 samples was the United States, Italy and Spain. Sample material is recorded as cDNA or gDNA derived from T cells, B-cell-depleted T cells, or PBMCs.

Under the authors' procedure: Estimates of nucleated cell counts were drawn from the amplification of reference gene primers. The assay was immunoSEQ multiplex PCR, and TCRdb's table has in-frame clones only and misses some. V and J calls and clone size are as listed in that table; D and trimming were resolved from the DNA. The sample lists approximately 50,000 clones, 65% to 85% occurring once. The V and J ends lost 0 bases and 4 bases respectively, with 12 bases between them. CDR3 size: 15 residues. CDR1 LGHNA and CDR2 YSLEER come from the germline V gene. This sequence was found in a man aged 70-80 years with active COVID-19. The sequenced sample consisted of peripheral blood. The genes are TRBV4-3 and TRBJ1-2, with D unresolved. CDR3 nucleotides: TGCGCCAGCAGCCAAGATGATGCCCAGGCCTATGGCTACACCTTC. Protein: CASSQDDAQAYGYTF.